These 3 T cell receptor beta chains were all obtained from the same sample, sequenced in a study of siplizumab effects on memory and regulatory T cells. The assay was immunoSEQ multiplex PCR, and TCRdb's table has in-frame clones only and misses some. Here the sample spans some 65,000 clones, 80% to 90% being singletons. Sequencing was done on a sample of Tregs sorted from blood. The source is a human donor in good health.

J is TRBJ2-3 and V is TRBV2, with 7 positions matching TRBD2. This CDR3 spans 16 amino acids. The germline CDR1 and CDR2 sequences are SNHLY and FYNNEI. Trimming at V came to 6 bases and at J to 1 base, leaving 10 bases not matched to a gene. CDR3 DNA sequence: TGTGCCAGCAGCCGGGGTTGGGCGGGAGGCACAGATACGCAGTATTTT. Its protein product is CASSRGWAGGTDTQYF.

This clone came up a few times. The chain combines TRBV18 with TRBJ1-2, with 8 bases aligning to TRBD1. Germline CDR1 KGHSH, CDR2 LQKENI. This CDR3 has 12 residues. V trimming: 5 bases; J trimming: 6 bases; junction bases outside the gene matches: 2. Written as DNA, the CDR3 is TGTGCCAGCTCAGGACAGGGAGATGGCTACACCTTC. Its protein is CASSGQGDGYTF.

By sample share, this clone is medium-sized. Different DNA sequences within this sample yield the same CDR3. V is TRBV5-1 and J is TRBJ2-7; a weak D match, TRBD1 (5 bases). Germline V gene sequence: CDR1 SGHRS, CDR2 YFSETQ. The V end lost 0 bases, the J end lost 2 bases, and 6 bases lay between the germline ends. This CDR3 has 13 residues. CDR3 sequence reads: CASSLDRTYEQYF. CDR3 nucleotide sequence: TGCGCCAGCAGCTTGGACAGGACCTACGAGCAGTACTTC.